This T cell receptor (beta chain) derives from a study of OX40 agonist ivuxolimab in advanced cancers. Using immunoSEQ multiplex PCR, the repertoire was profiled, and TCRdb retains in-frame clones only, with some absent. The sample has approximately 100,000 clones; roughly 87% are singletons. The TCR was taken from an adult with an advanced solid tumor such as melanoma, head and neck, liver or kidney cancer. This specimen consisted of CD4+ or CD8+ T cells sorted from blood, obtained in a trial of the OX40 agonist ivuxolimab.

In nucleotides, the CDR3 is TGTGCCAGCAGCCCCGGAGCTAGCGCCTCCTACGAGCAGTACTTC. This gives the protein CASSPGASASYEQYF. The rearrangement uses TRBV7-2 and TRBJ2-7, with D perhaps TRBD2 (6 bases). The CDR3 has 15 amino acids. The germline V gene has CDR1 SGHTA and CDR2 FQGNSA. Trimming cost V 5 bases and J 0 bases, with 14 bases left between them.